These T cell receptor beta chains were read from a single sample in a study of shared clonotypes between healthy human individuals. Only in-frame clones appear in the TCRdb table, and some are missing; sequencing was by immunoSEQ multiplex PCR. This table has around 2.5 million clones, 93% appearing once. The sample taken for sequencing was naive CD4+ T cells from PBMCs. Receptors originate from a man younger than 30 in good health. Some clones in this sample may be carry-over from other donors' samples. CDR3s include the opening cysteine and the closing phenylalanine or tryptophan. Each record gives: J gene, clone size, D gene, V gene, CDR3 protein, CDR3 DNA. The D gene is left open where the match is weak. For some rows the clone size is stated as once, few or many, or as a class when expanded; others skip it.

>TRBJ2-7|.|.|TRBV28
CASSNRTRKYF
TGTGCCAGCAGTAACCGGACCAGGAAGTACTTC
>TRBJ1-4|.|.|TRBV28
CASSLPLANEKLFF
TGTGCCAGCAGCCTACCGTTGGCTAATGAAAAACTGTTTTTT
>TRBJ2-1|.|TRBD2|TRBV27
CASSRWGLGPDEQFF
TGTGCCAGCAGTCGCTGGGGACTAGGGCCCGATGAGCAGTTCTTC
>TRBJ1-4|.|TRBD1|TRBV4-3
CASSQEGGRGTGADKLFF
TGCGCCAGCAGCCAAGAAGGGGGGCGGGGGACAGGGGCTGACAAACTGTTTTTT
>TRBJ2-7|once|TRBD1|TRBV28
CASSFQGAYEQYF
TGTGCCAGCAGTTTTCAGGGGGCCTACGAGCAGTACTTC
>TRBJ2-4|once|TRBD1|TRBV9
CASSVGQGLAKNIQYF
TGTGCCAGCAGCGTAGGACAGGGTCTAGCCAAAAACATTCAGTACTTC
>TRBJ2-7|.|TRBD1|TRBV30
CAWTTGAGEQYF
TGTGCCTGGACGACAGGGGCCGGAGAGCAGTACTTC
>TRBJ2-6|.|.|TRBV12-2
CASRLVRQGPCSGANVLTF
TGTGCAAGTCGCTTAGTAAGGCAGGGACCCTGCTCTGGGGCCAACGTCCTGACTTTC
>TRBJ1-1|.|TRBD1|TRBV6-1
CASSEAWDSFFEAFF
TGTGCCAGCAGTGAGGCCTGGGACAGTTTTTTTGAAGCTTTCTTT
>TRBJ2-5|.|.|TRBV11-2
CASSPSGTQYF
TGTGCCAGCAGTCCCAGCGGGACCCAGTACTTC
>TRBJ2-7|once|TRBD2|TRBV7-3
CASSSGLAAYEQYF
TGTGCCAGCAGCTCGGGACTAGCGGCCTACGAGCAGTACTTC
>TRBJ2-2|once|.|TRBV19
CASSIGWPGAETGELFF
TGTGCCAGTAGTATAGGTTGGCCGGGGGCAGAGACCGGGGAGCTGTTTTTT
>TRBJ2-7|.|TRBD1|TRBV25-1
CASRQGAVYEQYF
TGTGCCAGCAGACAGGGGGCGGTTTACGAGCAGTACTTC
>TRBJ1-2|.|.|TRBV2
CASIFSGDYGYTF
TGTGCCAGCATCTTTTCTGGGGACTATGGCTACACCTTC
>TRBJ1-5|.|.|TRBV2
CASSDRGRNQPQHF
TGTGCCAGCAGTGATAGGGGGAGGAATCAGCCCCAGCATTTT
>TRBJ1-3|.|.|TRBV7-9
CASSLDGGSGNTIYF
TGTGCCAGCAGCTTAGACGGAGGCTCTGGAAACACCATATATTTT
>TRBJ2-5|.|.|TRBV11-2
CASSLGHTEETQYF
TGTGCCAGCAGCTTAGGACATACCGAAGAGACCCAGTACTTC
>TRBJ1-5|.|.|TRBV7-3
CASSLNGGSNQPQHF
TGTGCCAGCAGCTTAAATGGGGGTAGCAATCAGCCCCAGCATTTT
>TRBJ1-2|.|.|TRBV4-3
CASSQDLGHFDYGYTF
TGCGCCAGCAGCCAAGATCTGGGGCACTTTGACTATGGCTACACCTTC
>TRBJ2-1|.|TRBD2|TRBV27
CASSFPTSGRLNEQFF
TGTGCCAGCAGTTTTCCAACTAGCGGGAGACTCAATGAGCAGTTCTTC
>TRBJ1-2|.|TRBD1|TRBV27
CASSYYPPGQSTYGYTF
TGTGCCAGCAGTTATTACCCTCCGGGACAGTCGACCTATGGCTACACCTTC
>TRBJ2-4|.|TRBD2|TRBV7-2
CASSLEAGRGNIQYF
TGTGCCAGCAGCTTAGAGGCAGGGAGGGGAAACATTCAGTACTTC
>TRBJ1-1|.|.|TRBV11-1
CASSLQTAGENEAFF
TGTGCCAGCAGCTTACAAACAGCCGGGGAGAATGAAGCTTTCTTT
>TRBJ2-3|.|.|TRBV4-2
CASSQDWDSRGPDTQYF
TGTGCCAGCAGCCAAGATTGGGACTCCCGGGGCCCAGATACGCAGTATTTT
>TRBJ1-1|.|.|TRBV2
CASRTEMNTEAFF
TGTGCCAGCAGGACAGAGATGAACACTGAAGCTTTCTTT
>TRBJ2-2|.|.|TRBV19
CASSMRGQGGTGELFF
TGTGCCAGTAGTATGCGCGGGCAGGGGGGCACCGGGGAGCTGTTTTTT
>TRBJ2-7|.|.|TRBV11-2
CASSFVVGGPTPYEQYF
TGTGCCAGCAGCTTCGTCGTCGGCGGGCCTACCCCCTACGAGCAGTACTTC
>TRBJ2-2|.|.|TRBV11-3
CASRKNTGELFF
TGTGCCAGCCGGAAAAACACCGGGGAGCTGTTTTTT
>TRBJ2-2|.|TRBD2|TRBV27
CASSLSAGGDTGELFF
TGTGCCAGCAGTTTATCGGCGGGAGGGGACACCGGGGAGCTGTTTTTT
>TRBJ2-7|.|.|TRBV5-6
CASSSRTYEQYF
TGTGCCAGCAGCTCCCGGACCTACGAGCAGTACTTC
>TRBJ2-3|.|TRBD1|TRBV11-2
CASSFQGQVSTDTQYF
TGTGCCAGCAGCTTTCAGGGACAGGTTAGCACAGATACGCAGTATTTT
>TRBJ1-2|.|TRBD1|TRBV28
CASSRGGGQGGRPGYTF
TGTGCCAGCAGTCGGGGCGGGGGACAGGGAGGTCGGCCTGGCTACACCTTC
>TRBJ2-5|.|TRBD2|TRBV11-2
CASSPSGRETQYF
TGTGCCAGCAGCCCTAGCGGGCGAGAGACCCAGTACTTC
>TRBJ2-7|.|.|TRBV7-2
CASSLRTVYEQYF
TGTGCCAGCAGCCTGAGGACCGTTTACGAGCAGTACTTC
>TRBJ1-1|few|.|TRBV28
CASTQDGNTEAFF
TGTGCCAGCACTCAGGACGGTAACACTGAAGCTTTCTTT
>TRBJ2-5|.|TRBD1|TRBV5-4
CASSTGGPGQGAGETQYF
TGTGCCAGCAGCACGGGCGGTCCGGGACAGGGGGCGGGAGAGACCCAGTACTTC
>TRBJ1-1|once|.|TRBV27
CASSLSRNTEAFF
TGTGCCAGCAGTTTATCTCGGAACACTGAAGCTTTCTTT
>TRBJ2-3|.|TRBD1|TRBV9
CASSATGDTDTQYF
TGTGCCAGCAGTGCCACAGGGGACACAGATACGCAGTATTTT
>TRBJ1-5|.|.|TRBV28
CASSFHRPNQPQHF
TGTGCCAGCAGTTTCCACAGGCCCAATCAGCCCCAGCATTTT
>TRBJ1-2|.|TRBD1|TRBV2
CASKTGGLGNYGYTF
TGTGCCAGCAAAACAGGGGGCTTGGGAAACTATGGCTACACCTTC
>TRBJ2-3|.|.|TRBV5-4
CASSLEGGVADTQYF
TGTGCCAGCAGCTTGGAAGGGGGGGTGGCAGATACGCAGTATTTT
>TRBJ2-7|.|.|TRBV6-5
CASSYTRRAGYYEQYF
TGTGCCAGCAGTTACACCCGCAGGGCGGGGTACTACGAGCAGTACTTC
>TRBJ1-1|.|TRBD1|TRBV6-5
CASGSQGAPRHTEAFF
TGTGCCAGCGGTTCCCAGGGGGCCCCCCGACACACTGAAGCTTTCTTT